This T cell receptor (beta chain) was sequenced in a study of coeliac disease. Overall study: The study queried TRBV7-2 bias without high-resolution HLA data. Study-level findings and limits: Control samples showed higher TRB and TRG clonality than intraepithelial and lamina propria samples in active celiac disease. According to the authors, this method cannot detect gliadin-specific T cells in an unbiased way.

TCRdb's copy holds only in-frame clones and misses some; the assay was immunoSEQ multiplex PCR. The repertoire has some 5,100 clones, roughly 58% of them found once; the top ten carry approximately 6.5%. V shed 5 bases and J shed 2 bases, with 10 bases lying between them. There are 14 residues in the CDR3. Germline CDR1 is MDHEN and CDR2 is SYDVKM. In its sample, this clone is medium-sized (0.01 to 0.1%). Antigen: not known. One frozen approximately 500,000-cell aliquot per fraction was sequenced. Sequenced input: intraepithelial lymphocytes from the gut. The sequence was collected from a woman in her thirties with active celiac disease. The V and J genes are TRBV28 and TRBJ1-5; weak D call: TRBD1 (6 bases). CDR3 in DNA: TGTGCCAGCAGTGCCAGGGGAGGCAATCAGCCCCAGCATTTT. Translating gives CASSARGGNQPQHF.